This section outlines one TCR beta chain sequence together with its context. What it binds is not known. V was pared by 0 bases and J by 6 bases, with 8 bases of the junction left unmatched. From germline, CDR1 is SGHRS and CDR2 YFSETQ. The CDR3 is made up of 15 amino acids. Then a second PCR, running about 7 to 11 cycles, was carried out with a sample-barcoded 5' primer and a J-beta primer mix. A single record per CDR3 protein comes from TCRdb applying MiXCR to the 5' RACE reads. The sample has about 800,000 distinct CDR3 sequences, 25% seen once; the top ten hold under 4.5%. The data derive from a study of blood T cells in healthy people across ages. Whole-study results and caveats: Estimates of total diversity, which came from one million sequenced T cells, were considered to be underestimates. Older age went with lower TCR beta diversity per million T cells, in a roughly linear way. In long-lived donors, naive CD4+ cell counts and diversity exceeded those of aged donors.

The same data also contributed to another study, on T cells of mothers and their children. From that paper: The yield was over 8.5 million TCR beta CDR3 reads from each mother and some 3 million from each child.

The material sequenced was blood. The sequence came from a boy under 18 in good health. The rearrangement uses TRBV5-1 and TRBJ1-2, with TRBD1 matching 7 bases. DNA for the CDR3: TGCGCCAGCAGCTTGGGACAGGGTCGATTTGATGGCTACACCTTC. It specifies CASSLGQGRFDGYTF.